This entry is about one T cell receptor beta chain. As yet, its antigen is unknown. Sequencing used immunoSEQ version 4 in survey mode. Libraries were prepared by immunoSEQ multiplex PCR; TCRdb keeps only in-frame clonotypes and omits some of them. The sample has roughly 48,000 clones, 88% seen once. This entry comes from a study of persistence of HIV-infected CD4 T cells. The overall study: Up to about 180 mL blood was drawn at multiple time points; a couple of donors had single-time leukapheresis. Anti-CD3/anti-CD28 beads activated more cells than antigen stimulation did.

Anti-CD3/anti-CD28 beads served as a nonspecific positive control stimulus. Responding CD4+ T cells were sorted by upregulation of both CD40 ligand and CD69. Germline V gene lookup returns CDR1 GTSNPN and CDR2 SVGIG (reference sequence). This CDR3 has 14 residues. Between the trimmed V and J ends, which lost 2 bases and 5 bases, there was a span of 10 bases. Study-level results: Within sorted populations, more oligoclonal TCRs accompanied more oligoclonal proviruses.

The sequenced sample was CD4+ T cells sorted from PBMCs after roughly 18-hour stimulation, obtained from a patient who received antiretroviral therapy. This chain uses TRBV30 with TRBJ1-6; weak D call: TRBD1 (5 bases). The sequence came from an adult woman with HIV who was CMV-seropositive. The CDR3 coding sequence is TGTGCCTGGAGTCGGGGGGGAAATAATTCACCCCTCCACTTT. The encoded protein is CAWSRGGNNSPLHF.